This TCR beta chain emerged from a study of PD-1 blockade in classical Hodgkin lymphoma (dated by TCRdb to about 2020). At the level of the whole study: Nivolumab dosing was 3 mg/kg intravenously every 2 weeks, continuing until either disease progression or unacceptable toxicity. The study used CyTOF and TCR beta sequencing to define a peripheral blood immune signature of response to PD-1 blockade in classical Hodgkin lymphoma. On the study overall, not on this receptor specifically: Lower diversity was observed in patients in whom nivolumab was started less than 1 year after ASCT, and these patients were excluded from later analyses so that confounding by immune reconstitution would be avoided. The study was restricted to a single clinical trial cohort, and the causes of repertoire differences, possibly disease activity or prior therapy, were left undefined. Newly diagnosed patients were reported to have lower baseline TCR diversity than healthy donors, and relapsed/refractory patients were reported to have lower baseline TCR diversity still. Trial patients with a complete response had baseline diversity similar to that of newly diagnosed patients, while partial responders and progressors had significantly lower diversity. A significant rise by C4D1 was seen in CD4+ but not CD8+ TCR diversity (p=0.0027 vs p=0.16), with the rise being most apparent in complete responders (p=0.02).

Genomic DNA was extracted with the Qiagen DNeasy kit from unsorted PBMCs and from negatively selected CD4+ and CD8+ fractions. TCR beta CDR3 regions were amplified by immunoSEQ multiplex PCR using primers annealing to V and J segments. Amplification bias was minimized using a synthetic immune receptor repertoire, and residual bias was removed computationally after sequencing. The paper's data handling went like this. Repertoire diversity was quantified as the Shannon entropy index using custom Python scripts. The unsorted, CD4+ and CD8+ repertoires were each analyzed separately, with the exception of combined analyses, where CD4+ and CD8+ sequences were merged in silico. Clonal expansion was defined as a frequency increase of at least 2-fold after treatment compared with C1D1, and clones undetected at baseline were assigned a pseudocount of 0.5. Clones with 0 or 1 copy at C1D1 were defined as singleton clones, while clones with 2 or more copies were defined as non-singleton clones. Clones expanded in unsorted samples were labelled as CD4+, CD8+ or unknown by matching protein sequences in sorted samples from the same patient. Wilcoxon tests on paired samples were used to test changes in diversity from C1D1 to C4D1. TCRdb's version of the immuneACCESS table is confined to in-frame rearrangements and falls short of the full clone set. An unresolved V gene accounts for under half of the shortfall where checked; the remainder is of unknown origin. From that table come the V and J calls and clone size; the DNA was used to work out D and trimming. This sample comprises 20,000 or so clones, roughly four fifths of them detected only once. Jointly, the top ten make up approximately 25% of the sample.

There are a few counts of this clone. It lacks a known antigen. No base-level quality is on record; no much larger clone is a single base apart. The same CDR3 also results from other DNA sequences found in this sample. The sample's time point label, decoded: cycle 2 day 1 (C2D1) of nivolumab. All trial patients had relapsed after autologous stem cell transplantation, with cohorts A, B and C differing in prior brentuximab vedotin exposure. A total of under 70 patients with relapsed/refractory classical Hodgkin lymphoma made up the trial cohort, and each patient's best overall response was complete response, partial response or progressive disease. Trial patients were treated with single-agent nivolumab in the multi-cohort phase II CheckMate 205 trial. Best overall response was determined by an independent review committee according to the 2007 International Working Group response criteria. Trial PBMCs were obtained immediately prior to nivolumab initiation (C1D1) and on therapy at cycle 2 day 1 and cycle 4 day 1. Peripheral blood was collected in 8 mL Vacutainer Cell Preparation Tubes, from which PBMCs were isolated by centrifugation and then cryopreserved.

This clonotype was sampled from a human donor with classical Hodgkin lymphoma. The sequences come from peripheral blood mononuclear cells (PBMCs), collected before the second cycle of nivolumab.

CDR3 sequence: CASSLAGAGDEQFF. The DNA sequence is TGTGCCAGCAGCTTAGCGGGTGCGGGAGATGAGCAGTTCTTC. In this chain, TRBV7-8 is recombined with TRBJ2-1; a stretch of 7 junction bases matches TRBD2. The CDR3 measures 14 amino acids from cysteine to phenylalanine. The only DNA kept is the CDR3, 42 bases in frame from the first base. V has 0 bases trimmed and J has 8 bases trimmed; junction bases matching no gene number 4. According to the germline V gene, CDR1 reads SGHVS and CDR2 reads FQNEAQ.